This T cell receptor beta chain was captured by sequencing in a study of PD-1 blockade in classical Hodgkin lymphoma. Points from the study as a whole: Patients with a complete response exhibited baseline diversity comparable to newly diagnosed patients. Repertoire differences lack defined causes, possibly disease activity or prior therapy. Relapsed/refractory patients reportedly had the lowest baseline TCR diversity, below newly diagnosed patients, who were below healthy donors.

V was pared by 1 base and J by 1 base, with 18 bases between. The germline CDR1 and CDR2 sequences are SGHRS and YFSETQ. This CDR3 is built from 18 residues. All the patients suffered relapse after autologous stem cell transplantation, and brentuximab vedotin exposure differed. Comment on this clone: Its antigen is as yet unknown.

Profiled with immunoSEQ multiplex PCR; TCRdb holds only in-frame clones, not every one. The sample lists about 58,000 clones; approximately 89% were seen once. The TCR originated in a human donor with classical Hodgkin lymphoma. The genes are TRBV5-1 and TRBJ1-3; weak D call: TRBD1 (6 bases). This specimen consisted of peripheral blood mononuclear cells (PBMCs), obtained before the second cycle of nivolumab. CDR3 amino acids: CASSLPNTGGLSGNTIYF. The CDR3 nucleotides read TGCGCCAGCAGCTTGCCCAATACGGGGGGCCTGTCTGGAAACACCATATATTTT. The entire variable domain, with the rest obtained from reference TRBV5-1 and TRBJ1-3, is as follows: KAGVTQTPRYLIKTRGQQVTLSCSPISGHRSVSWYQQTPGQGLQFLFEYFSETQRNKGNFPGRFSGRQFSNSRSEMNVSTLELGDSALYLCASSLPNTGGLSGNTIYFGEGSWLTVV.